This TCR beta chain derives from a study of T cell responses to AZD1222 COVID-19 vaccine (dated by TCRdb to about 2021). At the level of the whole study: AZD1222 recipients given second doses at about 4 weeks or at about 12 weeks were pooled, since spike-specific TCR depth and breadth were not found to differ between the two schedules. TCR sequencing was performed for approximately 240 trial participants, of whom about 200 were given two doses of AZD1222 and some 26 were given two doses of MenACWY control vaccine. Trial participants were enrolled into age subgroups of 18-55, 56-69 and 70-plus years, which contained about 160, 30 and 59 TCR-sequenced participants, respectively. Study-wide findings and limitations: Only a handful of AZD1222 recipients were SARS-CoV-2 seropositive at baseline, limiting conclusions about previously exposed vaccinees. Epitopes outside the regions mutated in the B.1.351 and B.1.1.7 variants were reportedly recognized by nearly half of the unique spike-specific TCRs. The 56-69-year group was small, and its depth increase did not reach significance, likely because of low power. The vaccine-associated CD4 TCRs covered the entire spike protein, and the dominant responses fell in regions 160-218 and 743-854. Because no day 14 peak-response samples were available, the repertoires could be characterized only after the peak T cell response. Participants were mostly white British and included more females than males, and it was suggested by the authors that clonal diversity may have been underestimated. Spike-specific TCR breadth and depth rose significantly after two AZD1222 doses compared with day 0 and with MenACWY recipients.

This specimen's time point label, per the study, means: baseline before first vaccination. Vaccinee samples came from UK trials COV001 and COV002, including a single-blind randomized controlled phase 2/3 trial of AZD1222 (ChAdOx1 nCoV-19) in healthy adults. For TCRbeta chain sequencing, PBMC samples from trial participants were taken at day 0 and at day 28 after the second dose. Regarding this clone: There is no known antigen for this receptor. Base qualities are not at hand, and no much larger clone is one base apart.

The CDR3 regions of human TCRbeta chains were analyzed by immunosequencing. From the authors' description of their analysis: Repertoire TCRs were checked for matches against a reference library of SARS-CoV-2-specific TCRs that had been generated using the MIRA antigen-specificity platform. Breadth was defined as the fraction of unique TCRs that were SARS-CoV-2-associated. Depth was defined as the fraction of total T cells that were SARS-CoV-2-associated. Using the MIRA data, each spike-specific TCR was assigned both to the spike region to which the TCR was reactive and to a CD4 or CD8 class. Log10-transformed breadth and depth values were compared by one-way ANOVA with Sidak's multiple comparisons tests. TCRdb re-hosts the immuneACCESS table, in-frame sequences only. Its copies lack some clones; in the studies checked, an unresolved V gene accounts for under half of them, and the cause for the rest is not known. The V and J calls and clone size are taken from that table; D and trimming were inferred from the DNA. The sample includes around 78,000 clones, with 87% observed a single time. The ten largest clonotypes hold roughly 23% of the sample.

The input for sequencing was peripheral blood, taken on day 0 of AZD1222 vaccination. The sequence came from an adult in good health.

The CDR3 reads as follows: CASSSPSETYNEQFF. The DNA sequence is TGTGCCAGCAGCTCCCCCAGCGAAACCTACAATGAGCAGTTCTTC. This chain is built from TRBV11-2 and TRBJ2-1, with no reliable assignment of the D segment. As encoded in the germline V gene, CDR1 is SGHAT while CDR2 is FQNNGV. Including cysteine and phenylalanine, the CDR3 has 15 amino acids. Just CDR3 DNA is preserved here, 45 bases in frame from base 1. A distance of 12 bases separates the germline ends of V and J, which lose 4 bases and 2 bases respectively.